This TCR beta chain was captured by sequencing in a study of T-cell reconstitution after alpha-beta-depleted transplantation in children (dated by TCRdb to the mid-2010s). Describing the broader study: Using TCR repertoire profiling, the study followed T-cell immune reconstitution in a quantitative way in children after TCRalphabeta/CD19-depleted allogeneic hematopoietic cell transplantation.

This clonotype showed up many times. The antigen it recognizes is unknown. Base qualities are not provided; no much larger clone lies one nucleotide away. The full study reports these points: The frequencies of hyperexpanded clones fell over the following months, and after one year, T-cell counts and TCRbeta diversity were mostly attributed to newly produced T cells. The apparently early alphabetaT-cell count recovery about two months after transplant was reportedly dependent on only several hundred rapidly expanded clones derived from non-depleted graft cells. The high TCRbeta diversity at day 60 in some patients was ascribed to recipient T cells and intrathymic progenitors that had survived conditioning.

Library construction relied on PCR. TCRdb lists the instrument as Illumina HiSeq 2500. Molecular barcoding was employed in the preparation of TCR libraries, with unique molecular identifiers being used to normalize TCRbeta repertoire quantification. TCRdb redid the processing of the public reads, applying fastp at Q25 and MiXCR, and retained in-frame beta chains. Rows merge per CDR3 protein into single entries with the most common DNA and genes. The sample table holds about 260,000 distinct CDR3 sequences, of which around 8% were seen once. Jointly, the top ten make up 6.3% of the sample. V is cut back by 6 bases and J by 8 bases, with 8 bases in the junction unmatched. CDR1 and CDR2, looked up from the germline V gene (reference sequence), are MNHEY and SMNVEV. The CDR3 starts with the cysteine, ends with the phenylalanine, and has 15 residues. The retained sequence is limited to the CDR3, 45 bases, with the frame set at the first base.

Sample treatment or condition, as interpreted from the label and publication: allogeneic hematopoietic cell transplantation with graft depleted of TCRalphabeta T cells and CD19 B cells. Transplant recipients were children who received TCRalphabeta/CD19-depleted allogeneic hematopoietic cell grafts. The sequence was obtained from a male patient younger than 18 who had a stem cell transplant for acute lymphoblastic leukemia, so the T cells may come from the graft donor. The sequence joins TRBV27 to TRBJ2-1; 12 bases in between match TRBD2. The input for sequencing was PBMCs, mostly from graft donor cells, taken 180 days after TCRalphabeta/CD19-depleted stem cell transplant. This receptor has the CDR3 CASRLAGGQWDEQFF. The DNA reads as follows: TGTGCCAGCAGACTAGCGGGGGGCCAGTGGGATGAGCAGTTCTTC.